The entry below describes one T cell receptor (beta chain). What it binds is not known. The record originates from a study of T cell responses to AZD1222 COVID-19 vaccine. This CDR3 is 13 amino acids long. In germline, CDR1 is MDHEN, CDR2 SYDVKM. V lost 2 bases, J lost 9 bases, and 11 bases lay in between. Profiling relied on immunoSEQ multiplex PCR, and the TCRdb table lists in-frame clones only, not all of them. The sample includes around 81,000 clones, less than 95% seen only once; the top ten take 8%. Study conclusions and caveats: Just a handful of AZD1222 recipients tested seropositive at baseline. Scientists sampled the repertoires only once the peak T cell response had passed. Spike-specific TCR breadth rose after two AZD1222 doses, and depth rose as well. Possibly, clonal diversity was underestimated; donors were largely white British and included more females.

The chain joins TRBV28 to TRBJ2-1; D not resolved. The clonotype originates from an adult who received the AZD1222 COVID-19 vaccine. Sequencing was performed on peripheral blood, taken 28 days after the second AZD1222 dose. CDR3 sequence: CASSLALVGEQFF. The DNA for the CDR3 is TGTGCCAGCAGTTTAGCTTTGGTGGGTGAGCAGTTCTTC.